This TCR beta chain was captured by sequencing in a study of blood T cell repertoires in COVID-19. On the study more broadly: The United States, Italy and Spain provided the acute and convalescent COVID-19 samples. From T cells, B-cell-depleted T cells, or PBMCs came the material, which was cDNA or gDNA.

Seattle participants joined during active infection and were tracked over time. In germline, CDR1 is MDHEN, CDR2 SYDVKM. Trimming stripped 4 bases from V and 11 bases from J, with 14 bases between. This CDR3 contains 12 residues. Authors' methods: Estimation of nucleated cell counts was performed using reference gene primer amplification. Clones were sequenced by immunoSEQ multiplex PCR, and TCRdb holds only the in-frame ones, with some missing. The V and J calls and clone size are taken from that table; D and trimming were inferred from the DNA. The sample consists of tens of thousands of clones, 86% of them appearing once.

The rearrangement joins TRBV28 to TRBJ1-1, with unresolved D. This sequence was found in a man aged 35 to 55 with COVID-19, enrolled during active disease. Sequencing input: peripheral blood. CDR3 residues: CASSSTQSGAFF. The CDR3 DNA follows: TGTGCCAGCAGTTCAACACAATCGGGTGCTTTCTTT.